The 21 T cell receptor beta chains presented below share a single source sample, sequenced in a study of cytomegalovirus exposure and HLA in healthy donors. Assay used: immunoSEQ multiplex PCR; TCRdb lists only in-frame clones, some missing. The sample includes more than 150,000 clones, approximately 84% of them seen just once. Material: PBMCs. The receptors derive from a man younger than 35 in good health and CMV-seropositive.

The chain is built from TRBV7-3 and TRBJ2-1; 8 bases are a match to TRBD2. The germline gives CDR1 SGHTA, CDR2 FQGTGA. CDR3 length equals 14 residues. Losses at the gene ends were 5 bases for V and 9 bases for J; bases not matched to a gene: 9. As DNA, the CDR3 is TGTGCCAGCAGCGTTGCGGGGGGAGTCAGTGAGCAGTTCTTC. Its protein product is CASSVAGGVSEQFF. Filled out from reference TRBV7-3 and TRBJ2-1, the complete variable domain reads GAGVSQTPSNKVTEKGKYVELRCDPISGHTALYWYRQSLGQGPEFLIYFQGTGAADDSGLPNDRFFAVRPEGSVSTLKIQRTERGDSAVYLCASSVAGGVSEQFFGPGTRLTVL.

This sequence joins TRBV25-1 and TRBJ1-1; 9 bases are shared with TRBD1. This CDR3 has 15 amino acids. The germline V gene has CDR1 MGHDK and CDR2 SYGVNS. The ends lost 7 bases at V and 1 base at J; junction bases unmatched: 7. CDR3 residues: CASTSGQGWNTEAFF. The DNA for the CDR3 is TGTGCCAGCACCTCGGGACAGGGATGGAACACTGAAGCTTTCTTT.

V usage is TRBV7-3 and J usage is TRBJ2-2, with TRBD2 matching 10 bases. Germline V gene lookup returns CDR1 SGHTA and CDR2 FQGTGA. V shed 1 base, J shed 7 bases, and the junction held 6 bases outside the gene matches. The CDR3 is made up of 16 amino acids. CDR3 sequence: CASSLRLAGAHGELFF. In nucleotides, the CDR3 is TGTGCCAGCAGCTTAAGGCTAGCGGGAGCACACGGGGAGCTGTTTTTT.

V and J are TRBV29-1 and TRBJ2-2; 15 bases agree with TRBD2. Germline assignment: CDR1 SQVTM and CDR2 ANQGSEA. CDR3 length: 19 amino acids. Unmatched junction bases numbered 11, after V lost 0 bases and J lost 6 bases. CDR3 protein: CSVEDRTGLAGGRPGELFF. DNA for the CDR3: TGCAGCGTTGAAGATCGTACAGGACTAGCGGGAGGGCGTCCCGGGGAGCTGTTTTTT.

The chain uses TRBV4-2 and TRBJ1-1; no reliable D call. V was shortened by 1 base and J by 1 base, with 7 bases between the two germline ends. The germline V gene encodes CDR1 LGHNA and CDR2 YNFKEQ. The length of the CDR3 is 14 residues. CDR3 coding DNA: TGTGCCAGCAGCCAAGGGCCCAGGAACACTGAAGCTTTCTTT. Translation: CASSQGPRNTEAFF.

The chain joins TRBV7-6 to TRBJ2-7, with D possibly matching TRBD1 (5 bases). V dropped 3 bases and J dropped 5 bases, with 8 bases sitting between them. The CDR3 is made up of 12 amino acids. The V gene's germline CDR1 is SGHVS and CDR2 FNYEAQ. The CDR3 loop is CASSFPGNEQYF. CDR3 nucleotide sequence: TGTGCCAGCAGCTTCCCAGGGAACGAGCAGTACTTC.

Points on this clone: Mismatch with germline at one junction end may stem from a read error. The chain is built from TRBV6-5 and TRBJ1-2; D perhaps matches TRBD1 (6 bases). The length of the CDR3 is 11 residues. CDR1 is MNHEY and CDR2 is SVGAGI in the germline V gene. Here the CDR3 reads CASQGSRGSAF. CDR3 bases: TGTGCCAGCCAGGGGTCTAGGGGCAGCGCCTTC.

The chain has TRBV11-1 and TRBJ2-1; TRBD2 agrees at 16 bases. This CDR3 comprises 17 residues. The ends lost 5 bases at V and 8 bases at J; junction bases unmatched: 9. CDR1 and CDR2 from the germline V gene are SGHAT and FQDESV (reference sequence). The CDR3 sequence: CASSPRAGLAGGYEQFF. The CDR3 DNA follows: TGTGCCAGCAGCCCCAGGGCGGGACTAGCGGGAGGGTATGAGCAGTTCTTC.

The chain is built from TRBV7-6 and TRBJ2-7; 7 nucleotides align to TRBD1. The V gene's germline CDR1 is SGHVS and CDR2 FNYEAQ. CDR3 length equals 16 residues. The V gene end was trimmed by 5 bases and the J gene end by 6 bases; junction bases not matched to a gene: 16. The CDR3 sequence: CASSPFRDRRLGEQYF. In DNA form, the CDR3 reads TGTGCCAGCAGCCCGTTTAGGGACAGACGCCTGGGCGAGCAGTACTTC.

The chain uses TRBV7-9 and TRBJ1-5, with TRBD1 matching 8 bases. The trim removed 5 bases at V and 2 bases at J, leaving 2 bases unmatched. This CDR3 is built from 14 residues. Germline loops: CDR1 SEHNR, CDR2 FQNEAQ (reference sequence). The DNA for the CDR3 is TGTGCCAGCAGCGTGGGACAGGGCAATCAGCCCCAGCATTTT. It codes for CASSVGQGNQPQHF.

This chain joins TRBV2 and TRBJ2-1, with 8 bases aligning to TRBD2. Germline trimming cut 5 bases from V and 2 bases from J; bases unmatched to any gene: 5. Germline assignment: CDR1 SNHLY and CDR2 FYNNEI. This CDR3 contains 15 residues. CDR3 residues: CASSSPGLAYNEQFF. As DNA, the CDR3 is TGTGCCAGCAGTAGTCCGGGACTAGCCTACAATGAGCAGTTCTTC.

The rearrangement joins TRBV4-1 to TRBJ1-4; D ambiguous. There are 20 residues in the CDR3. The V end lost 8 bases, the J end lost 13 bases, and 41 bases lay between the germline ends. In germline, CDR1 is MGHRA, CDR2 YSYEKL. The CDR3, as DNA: TGCGCCAGCGCCGGCTCTCGGCTGACAACTAATGAAAAACCGATGGAGGGACTGTTTTTT. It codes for CASAGSRLTTNEKPMEGLFF.

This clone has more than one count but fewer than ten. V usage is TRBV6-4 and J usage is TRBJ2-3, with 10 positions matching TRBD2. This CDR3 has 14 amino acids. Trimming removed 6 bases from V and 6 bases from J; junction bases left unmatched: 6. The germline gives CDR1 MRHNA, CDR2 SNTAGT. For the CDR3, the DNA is TGTGCCAGCAGCAATCTAGCGGGAGAGGATACGCAGTATTTT. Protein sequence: CASSNLAGEDTQYF.

CDR3 protein: CASSQNRGRRSDTQYF. CDR3 nucleotides: TGCGCCAGCAGCCAGAACAGGGGGCGCCGATCAGATACGCAGTATTTT. J is TRBJ2-3 and V is TRBV4-3; 9 positions match TRBD1. Trimming took 3 bases from V and 4 from J; bases not matched to a gene: 8. The CDR3 length is 16 residues. Looked up from germline, CDR1 is LGHNA and CDR2 is YSLEER.

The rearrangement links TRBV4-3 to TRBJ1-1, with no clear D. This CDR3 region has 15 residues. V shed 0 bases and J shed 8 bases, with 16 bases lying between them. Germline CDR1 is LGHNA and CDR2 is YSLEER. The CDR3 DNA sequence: TGCGCCAGCAGCCAAGATATGGAACATCCTAGAGAAGCTTTCTTT. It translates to CASSQDMEHPREAFF.

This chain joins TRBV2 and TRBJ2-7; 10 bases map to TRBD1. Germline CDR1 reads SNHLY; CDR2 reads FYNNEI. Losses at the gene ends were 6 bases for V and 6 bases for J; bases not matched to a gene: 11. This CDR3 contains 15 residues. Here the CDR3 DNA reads TGTGCCAGCAGGCCGACCCGGACAGGGGGTGGCGAGCAGTACTTC. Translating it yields CASRPTRTGGGEQYF.

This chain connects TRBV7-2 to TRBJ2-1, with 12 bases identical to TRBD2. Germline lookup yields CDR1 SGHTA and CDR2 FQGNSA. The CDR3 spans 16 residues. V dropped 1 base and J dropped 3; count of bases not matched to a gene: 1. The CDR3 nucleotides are TGTGCCAGCAGCTTAGAACTAGCGGGAGGCTACAATGAGCAGTTCTTC. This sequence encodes CASSLELAGGYNEQFF.

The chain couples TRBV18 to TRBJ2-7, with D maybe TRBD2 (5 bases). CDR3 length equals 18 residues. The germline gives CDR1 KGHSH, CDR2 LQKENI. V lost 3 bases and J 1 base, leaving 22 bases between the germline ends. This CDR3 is CASSPLRFGRTSSYEQYF. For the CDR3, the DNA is TGTGCCAGCTCACCGCTTCGTTTCGGGCGTACTAGTTCCTACGAGCAGTACTTC.

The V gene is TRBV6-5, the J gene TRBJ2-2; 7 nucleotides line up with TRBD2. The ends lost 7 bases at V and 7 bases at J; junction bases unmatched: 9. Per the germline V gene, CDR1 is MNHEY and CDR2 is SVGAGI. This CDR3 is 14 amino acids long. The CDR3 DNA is TGTGCCAGCACCCGAGCGGGAACGAGCGGGGAGCTGTTTTTT. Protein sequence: CASTRAGTSGELFF.

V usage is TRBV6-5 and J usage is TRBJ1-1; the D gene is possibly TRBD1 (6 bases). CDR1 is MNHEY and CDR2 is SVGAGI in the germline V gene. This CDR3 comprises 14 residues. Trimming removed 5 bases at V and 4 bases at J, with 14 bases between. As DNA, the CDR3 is TGTGCCAGCAGTCCAGGGGATGAGGGCACTGAAGCTTTCTTT. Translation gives CASSPGDEGTEAFF.

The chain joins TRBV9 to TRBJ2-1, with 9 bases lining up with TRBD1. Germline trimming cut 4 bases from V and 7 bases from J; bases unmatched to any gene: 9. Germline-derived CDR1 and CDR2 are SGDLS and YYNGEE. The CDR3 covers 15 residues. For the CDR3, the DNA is TGTGCCAGCAGCCCCGGGGGACAGGGAAGAAATGAGCAGTTCTTC. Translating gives CASSPGGQGRNEQFF. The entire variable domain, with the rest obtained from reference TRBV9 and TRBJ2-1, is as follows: DSGVTQTPKHLITATGQRVTLRCSPRSGDLSVYWYQQSLDQGLQFLIQYYNGEERAKGNILERFSAQQFPDLHSELNLSSLELGDSALYFCASSPGGQGRNEQFFGPGTRLTVL.